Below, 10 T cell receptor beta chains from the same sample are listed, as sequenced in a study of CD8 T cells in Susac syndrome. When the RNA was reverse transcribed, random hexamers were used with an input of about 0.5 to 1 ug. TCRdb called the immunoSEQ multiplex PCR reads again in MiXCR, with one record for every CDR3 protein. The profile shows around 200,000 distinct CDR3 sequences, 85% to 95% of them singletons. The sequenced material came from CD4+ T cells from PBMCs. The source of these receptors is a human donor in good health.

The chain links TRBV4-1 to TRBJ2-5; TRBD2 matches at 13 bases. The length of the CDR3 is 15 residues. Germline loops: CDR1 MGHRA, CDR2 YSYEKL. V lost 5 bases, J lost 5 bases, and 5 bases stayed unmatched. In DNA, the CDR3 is TGCGCCAGCAGCGGAGGACTAGCGGGAGAGGAGACCCAGTACTTC. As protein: CASSGGLAGEETQYF.

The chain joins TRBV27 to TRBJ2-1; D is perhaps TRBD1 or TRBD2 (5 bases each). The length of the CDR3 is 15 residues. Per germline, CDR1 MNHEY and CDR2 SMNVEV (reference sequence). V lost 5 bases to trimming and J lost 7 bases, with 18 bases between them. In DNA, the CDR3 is TGTGCCAGCAGTCCCCGACCAGTGGGGGTGAATGAGCAGTTCTTC. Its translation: CASSPRPVGVNEQFF.

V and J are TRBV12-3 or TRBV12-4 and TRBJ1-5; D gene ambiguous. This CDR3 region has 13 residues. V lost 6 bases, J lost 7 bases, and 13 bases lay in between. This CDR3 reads CASSLDNLQPQHF. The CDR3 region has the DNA TGTGCCAGCAGCCTCGACAATTTACAGCCCCAGCATTTT.

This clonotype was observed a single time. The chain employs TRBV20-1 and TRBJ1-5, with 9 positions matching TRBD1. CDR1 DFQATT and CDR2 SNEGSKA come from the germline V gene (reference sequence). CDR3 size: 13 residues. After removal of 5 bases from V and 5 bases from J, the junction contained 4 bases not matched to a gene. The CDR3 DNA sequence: TGCAGTGCTTCCGGGACAGGGCATCAGCCCCAGCATTTT. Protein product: CSASGTGHQPQHF.

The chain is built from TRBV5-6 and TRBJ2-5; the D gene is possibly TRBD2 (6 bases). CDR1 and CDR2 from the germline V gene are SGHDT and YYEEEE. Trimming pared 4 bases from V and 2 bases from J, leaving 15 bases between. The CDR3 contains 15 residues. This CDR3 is CASSQPGLGQETQYF. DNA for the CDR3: TGTGCCAGCAGCCAACCGGGACTGGGACAAGAGACCCAGTACTTC.

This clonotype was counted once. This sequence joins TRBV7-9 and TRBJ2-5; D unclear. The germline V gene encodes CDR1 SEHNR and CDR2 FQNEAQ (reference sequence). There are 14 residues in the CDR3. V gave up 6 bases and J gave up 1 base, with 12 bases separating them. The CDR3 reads CASRNGISQETQYF. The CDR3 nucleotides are TGTGCCAGCAGGAATGGGATTTCCCAAGAGACCCAGTACTTC. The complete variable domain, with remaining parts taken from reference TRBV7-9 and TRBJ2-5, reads DTGVSQNPRHKITKRGQNVTFRCDPISEHNRLYWYRQTLGQGPEFLTYFQNEAQLEKSRLLSDRFSAERPKGSFSTLEIQRTEQGDSAMYLCASRNGISQETQYFGPGTRLLVL.

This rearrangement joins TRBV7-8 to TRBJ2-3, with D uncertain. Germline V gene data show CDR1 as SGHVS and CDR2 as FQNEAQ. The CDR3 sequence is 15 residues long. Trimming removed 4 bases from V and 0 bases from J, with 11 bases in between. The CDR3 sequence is CASSSRWDSTDTQYF. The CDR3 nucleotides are TGTGCCAGCAGCTCCCGCTGGGATAGCACAGATACGCAGTATTTT.

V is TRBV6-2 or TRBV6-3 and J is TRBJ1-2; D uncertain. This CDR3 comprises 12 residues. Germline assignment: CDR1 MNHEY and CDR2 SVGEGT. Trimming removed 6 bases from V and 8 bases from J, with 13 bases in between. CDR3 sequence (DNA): TGTGCCAGCAGACAGCACATGGGCGGCTACACCTTC. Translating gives CASRQHMGGYTF.

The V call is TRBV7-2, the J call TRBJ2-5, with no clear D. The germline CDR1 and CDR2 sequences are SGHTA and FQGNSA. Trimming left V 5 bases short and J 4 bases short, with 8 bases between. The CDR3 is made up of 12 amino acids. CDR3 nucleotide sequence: TGTGCCAGCAGCGCTCAGGTAGAGACCCAGTACTTC. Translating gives CASSAQVETQYF.

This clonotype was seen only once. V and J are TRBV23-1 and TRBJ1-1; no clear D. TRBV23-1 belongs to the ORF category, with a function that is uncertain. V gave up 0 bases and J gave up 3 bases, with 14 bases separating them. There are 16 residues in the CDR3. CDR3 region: CASSQSVVPPDTEAFF. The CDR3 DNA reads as TGCGCCAGCAGTCAATCGGTGGTACCTCCGGACACTGAAGCTTTCTTT.